The 13 T cell receptor beta chains below were found in one sample sequenced in a study of blood T cell repertoires in COVID-19. Assay: immunoSEQ multiplex PCR; the TCRdb copy retains only in-frame clones and omits some. The sample has 360,000 or so clones; over 85% are singletons. Sequencing was performed on PBMCs or T cells enriched from blood (not recorded which). The receptors shown here come from a woman between 25 and 40 years old who had recovered from COVID-19.

J is TRBJ1-6 and V is TRBV2; the D is unclear. Trimming removed 6 bases at V and 0 bases at J, with 9 bases between. This CDR3 comprises 15 residues. Germline CDR1 SNHLY, CDR2 FYNNEI. CDR3 sequence reads: CASRYDISYNSPLHF. DNA for the CDR3: TGTGCCAGCAGATACGACATCTCCTATAATTCACCCCTCCACTTT.

This clone has a single count. The rearrangement uses TRBV3-1 (or the pseudogene TRBV3-2) and TRBJ2-2; a possible D gene is TRBD2 (5 bases). This CDR3 region has 16 residues. Trimming cost V 0 bases and J 6 bases, with 14 bases left between them. Germline V lookup: CDR1 LGHDT, CDR2 YNNKEL (reference sequence). Written as DNA, the CDR3 is TGTGCCAGCAGCCAAGATTGGGCTAGCTTGGCCGGGGAGCTGTTTTTT. This gives the protein CASSQDWASLAGELFF.

V is TRBV7-3 and J is TRBJ2-1; TRBD2 matches at 7 bases. This CDR3 region has 13 residues. Unmatched junction bases numbered 3, after V lost 4 bases and J lost 6 bases. Germline CDR1 is SGHTA and CDR2 is FQGTGA. The CDR3 here is CASSSQRGNEQFF. The CDR3 bases are TGTGCCAGCAGCTCCCAGCGGGGCAATGAGCAGTTCTTC.

The genes are TRBV10-2 and TRBJ1-4; a possible D gene is TRBD1 (5 bases). In germline, CDR1 is WSHSY, CDR2 SAAADI. The CDR3 totals 16 residues. V dropped 3 bases and J dropped 0 bases, with 11 bases sitting between them. CDR3 bases: TGCGCCAGCAGTGACTTGGGGCCCCCAACTAATGAAAAACTGTTTTTT. It is translated as CASSDLGPPTNEKLFF.

The chain is built from TRBV9 and TRBJ1-2; D is possibly TRBD1 (5 bases). V was pared by 4 bases and J by 0 bases, with 13 bases between. The CDR3 has 15 amino acids. Per the germline V gene, CDR1 is SGDLS and CDR2 is YYNGEE. This CDR3 is CASSLGEGTNYGYTF. CDR3 DNA: TGTGCCAGCAGCCTAGGGGAGGGGACTAACTATGGCTACACCTTC. Complete variable domain (other parts from reference TRBV9 and TRBJ1-2): DSGVTQTPKHLITATGQRVTLRCSPRSGDLSVYWYQQSLDQGLQFLIQYYNGEERAKGNILERFSAQQFPDLHSELNLSSLELGDSALYFCASSLGEGTNYGYTFGSGTRLTVV.

The chain couples TRBV28 to TRBJ1-1; D is uncertain. The V gene lost 6 bases and the J gene lost 5 bases, with 19 bases spanning the gap. Germline V gene data show CDR1 as MDHEN and CDR2 as SYDVKM. The CDR3 spans 15 residues. The CDR3 DNA follows: TGTGCCAGCAGCCCGGGCGGGGAGGCTGGGACTGAAGCTTTCTTT. Translating it yields CASSPGGEAGTEAFF.

This clone appeared a few times. The chain couples TRBV6-6 to TRBJ2-1, with D perhaps matching TRBD2 (7 bases). The CDR3 loop spans 12 amino acids. Trimming removed 8 bases at V and 14 bases at J, with 19 bases between. Germline V CDR1 and CDR2: MNHNY, SVGAGI (reference sequence). This chain's CDR3 is CASWLADTGKFF. CDR3 in DNA: TGTGCCAGCTGGCTAGCGGACACAGGGAAGTTCTTC.

This chain joins TRBV30 and TRBJ1-1; the D is unclear. Germline values: CDR1 GTSNPN, CDR2 SVGIG (reference sequence). CDR3 length equals 12 residues. V lost 5 bases and J 9 bases, leaving 16 bases between the germline ends. CDR3 sequence reads: CAWDLRGDKAFF. CDR3 nucleotide sequence: TGTGCCTGGGATCTTCGCGGGGATAAAGCTTTCTTT.

The chain links TRBV6-2 or TRBV6-3 to TRBJ1-2; the D gene is possibly TRBD1 (6 bases). This CDR3 spans 13 amino acids. V was cut by 5 bases and J by 8 bases, with 15 bases left in between. Germline V CDR1 and CDR2: MNHEY, SVGEGT. This CDR3 is CASSTYTDSGYTF. CDR3 in DNA: TGTGCCAGCAGTACTTATACGGACAGCGGCTACACCTTC.

The chain couples TRBV6-5 to TRBJ2-6; D remains unclear. V gave up 0 bases and J gave up 4 bases, with 4 bases separating them. Germline CDR1 and CDR2: MNHEY and SVGAGI. This CDR3 comprises 14 residues. The CDR3 sequence is CASSYSLGANVLTF. The CDR3 DNA follows: TGTGCCAGCAGTTACTCGCTAGGGGCCAACGTCCTGACTTTC.

Here the CDR3 reads CASSRTPYEQYF. The CDR3 DNA reads TGCGCCAGCAGCCGTACTCCCTACGAGCAGTACTTC. This rearrangement joins TRBV4-1 to TRBJ2-7; D is uncertain. Per the germline V gene, CDR1 is MGHRA and CDR2 is YSYEKL. V was trimmed by 4 bases and J by 2 bases, leaving 6 bases between them. CDR3 length equals 12 residues.

V usage is TRBV7-2 and J usage is TRBJ2-1; weak D call: TRBD1 (5 bases). Germline V gives CDR1 SGHTA, CDR2 FQGNSA. V was cut by 1 base and J by 7 bases, with 14 bases left in between. The CDR3 contains 15 residues. CDR3 region: CASSLVGFPGNEQFF. DNA of the CDR3: TGTGCCAGCAGCTTAGTCGGATTCCCAGGGAATGAGCAGTTCTTC. The variable domain in full, completed from reference TRBV7-2 and TRBJ2-1, reads GAGVSQSPSNKVTEKGKDVELRCDPISGHTALYWYRQSLGQGLEFLIYFQGNSAPDKSGLPSDRFSAERTGGSVSTLTIQRTQQEDSAVYLCASSLVGFPGNEQFFGPGTRLTVL.

This clone has a handful of counts. The DNA for the CDR3 is TGTGCCAGCAGCCGAACACCTGGGACAGGGGCGGGCTACACCTTC. As protein: CASSRTPGTGAGYTF. This rearrangement joins TRBV6-2 or TRBV6-3 to TRBJ1-2, with 10 bases identical to TRBD1. This CDR3 contains 15 residues. Germline CDR1 and CDR2: MNHEY and SVGEGT. V lost 6 bases to trimming and J lost 8 bases; unmatched junction nucleotides: 12.